These 20 T cell receptor beta chains originate from one sample sequenced in a study of T cells expressing NK-cell markers. TCRdb re-called the 5' RACE reads and shows each CDR3 protein once, DNA omitted. The ten most abundant clones cover approximately 12% of a sample with roughly 390,000 distinct CDR3 sequences. Sequencing was done on a sample of blood T cells: a sorted CD56 or NKG2C T cell subset, CD4+ or CD8+ T cells, or bulk PBMC T cells (not recorded which). These receptors all come from a woman in her 50s in good health.

CDR3: CASSILVAGSNEQFF. This rearrangement joins TRBV19 to TRBJ2-1; TCRdb indicates TRBD2, and absent DNA this call remains unverified. CDR1 and CDR2 from the germline V gene are LNHDA and SQIVND (reference sequence). This CDR3 is built from 15 residues.

This chain connects TRBV5-6 to TRBJ2-7; there is no DNA to check the TCRdb D call of TRBD1. The length of the CDR3 is 15 residues. Germline assignment: CDR1 SGHDT and CDR2 YYEEEE. Here the CDR3 reads CASSLAWTRSYEQYF. Based on the CDR3 plus reference TRBV5-6 and TRBJ2-7, the full variable domain is DAGVTQSPTHLIKTRGQQVTLRCSPKSGHDTVSWYQQALGQGPQFIFQYYEEEERQRGNFPDRFSGHQFPNYSSELNVNALLLGDSALYLCASSLAWTRSYEQYFGPGTRLTVT.

The gene calls are TRBV7-2 and TRBJ2-5; TCRdb selects TRBD2, and the lack of DNA leaves this call unchecked. The germline V gene encodes CDR1 SGHTA and CDR2 FQGNSA. This CDR3 spans 15 amino acids. CDR3 sequence reads: CASSGSGLAEETQYF.

The CDR3: CASSLSPGGSYEQYF. V is TRBV13 and J is TRBJ2-7; TCRdb calls TRBD1, which cannot be checked without DNA. Per germline, CDR1 PRHDT and CDR2 FYEKMQ (reference sequence). The CDR3 length is 15 residues. Full variable domain (missing parts from reference TRBV13 and TRBJ2-7): AAGVIQSPRHLIKEKRETATLKCYPIPRHDTVYWYQQGPGQDPQFLISFYEKMQSDKGSIPDRFSAQQFSDYHSELNMSSLELGDSALYFCASSLSPGGSYEQYFGPGTRLTVT.

The chain couples TRBV15 to TRBJ2-5. The germline V gene has CDR1 LNHNV and CDR2 YYDKDF (reference sequence). This CDR3 has 15 amino acids. CDR3 loop: CATSREADGQETQYF.

The rearrangement uses TRBV5-1 and TRBJ1-1; without DNA, the TCRdb call of TRBD1 cannot be checked. The V gene's germline CDR1 is SGHRS and CDR2 YFSETQ. This CDR3 is built from 16 residues. CDR3 region: CASSWGTAGVNTEAFF.

The chain couples TRBV27 to TRBJ1-4; TCRdb indicates TRBD1, and absent DNA this call remains unverified. Germline lookup yields CDR1 MNHEY and CDR2 SMNVEV (reference sequence). This CDR3 contains 16 residues. CDR3 amino acids: CASSLSGVRTNEKLFF.

The CDR3 loop reads CSARDQDYNEKLFF. V usage is TRBV20-1 and J usage is TRBJ1-4. Per germline, CDR1 DFQATT and CDR2 SNEGSKA (reference sequence). The CDR3 is made up of 14 amino acids.

This chain joins TRBV3-1 and TRBJ2-7; TCRdb proposes TRBD2, but this gene call is untestable without DNA. Germline V gives CDR1 LGHDT, CDR2 YNNKEL (reference sequence). The length of the CDR3 is 15 residues. The CDR3 sequence: CASSQDSSGSYEQYF.

The V call is TRBV5-1, the J call TRBJ2-1; TCRdb indicates TRBD2, and absent DNA this call remains unverified. CDR3 size: 15 residues. Germline CDR1 is SGHRS and CDR2 is YFSETQ. This chain's CDR3 is CASSLVGTSGNEQFF.

The CDR3: CAWSPGHGAFF. This chain links TRBV30 with TRBJ1-1; TCRdb picks TRBD1, but there is no DNA to check that call. The CDR3 extends over 11 amino acids. Germline loops: CDR1 GTSNPN, CDR2 SVGIG (reference sequence).

The V gene is TRBV5-1, the J gene TRBJ2-1; TCRdb's D gene call, TRBD2, goes unchecked for lack of DNA. Germline CDR1 SGHRS, CDR2 YFSETQ. CDR3 length equals 17 residues. The CDR3 loop is CASSSSPREVSYNEQFF.

The rearrangement links TRBV15 to TRBJ1-2. CDR1 and CDR2 (germline): LNHNV, YYDKDF (reference sequence). This CDR3 contains 12 residues. CDR3: CATSAGGNGYTF. The full variable domain, with the rest looked up from reference TRBV15 and TRBJ1-2, is DAMVIQNPRYQVTQFGKPVTLSCSQTLNHNVMYWYQQKSSQAPKLLFHYYDKDFNNEADTPDNFQSRRPNTSFCFLDIRSPGLGDTAMYLCATSAGGNGYTFGSGTRLTVV.

This sequence joins TRBV5-1 and TRBJ2-7; TCRdb's D gene call, TRBD1, goes unchecked for lack of DNA. Germline CDR1 is SGHRS and CDR2 is YFSETQ. The CDR3 is made up of 14 amino acids. The CDR3 region is CASSAGTGIAEQYF.

The chain joins TRBV5-1 to TRBJ2-4. The germline CDR1 and CDR2 sequences are SGHRS and YFSETQ. There are 14 residues in the CDR3. This chain's CDR3 is CASSLGGGQNIQYF.

This sequence joins TRBV6-2 or TRBV6-3 and TRBJ2-5; TCRdb gives TRBD1 as the D gene, but with no DNA this cannot be confirmed. The V gene's germline CDR1 is MNHEY and CDR2 SVGEGT. The CDR3 length is 13 residues. CDR3 loop: CASRKTGSETQYF.

The chain links TRBV15 to TRBJ2-3; no DNA is available, so the TRBD2 call from TCRdb remains unchecked. Germline CDR1 LNHNV, CDR2 YYDKDF (reference sequence). The CDR3 totals 12 residues. CDR3 region: CATSTGGVTQYF.

The rearrangement joins TRBV9 to TRBJ1-4; TCRdb indicates TRBD1, and absent DNA this call remains unverified. This CDR3 has 16 residues. The germline gives CDR1 SGDLS, CDR2 YYNGEE. The CDR3 here is CASSSGQDRSNEKLFF.

The chain joins TRBV30 to TRBJ2-6. Germline V gene data show CDR1 as GTSNPN and CDR2 as SVGIG (reference sequence). The CDR3 contains 14 residues. CDR3: CAWSVGTGANVLTF.

The chain couples TRBV27 to TRBJ2-7. The CDR3 has 13 amino acids. Germline V gene data show CDR1 as MNHEY and CDR2 as SMNVEV (reference sequence). This CDR3 reads CASGVADSYEQYF.